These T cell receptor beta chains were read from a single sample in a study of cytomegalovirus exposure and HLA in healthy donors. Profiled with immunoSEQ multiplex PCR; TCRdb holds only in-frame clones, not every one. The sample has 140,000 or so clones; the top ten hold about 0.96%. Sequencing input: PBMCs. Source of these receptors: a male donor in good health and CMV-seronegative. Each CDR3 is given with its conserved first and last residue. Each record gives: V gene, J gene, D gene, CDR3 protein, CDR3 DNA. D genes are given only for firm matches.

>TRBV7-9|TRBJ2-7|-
CASSLAGAGSEQYF
TGTGCCAGCAGCTTGGCCGGTGCAGGGTCCGAGCAGTACTTC
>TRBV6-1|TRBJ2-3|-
CASSEGPGTDTQYF
TGTGCCAGCAGTGAGGGGCCGGGCACAGATACGCAGTATTTT
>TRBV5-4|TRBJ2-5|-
CASSLVPGETQYF
TGTGCCAGCAGCTTGGTACCCGGGGAGACCCAGTACTTC
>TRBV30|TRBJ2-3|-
CAWTPTAGDTQYF
TGTGCCTGGACCCCAACAGCGGGAGATACGCAGTATTTT
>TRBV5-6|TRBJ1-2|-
CASSLMAQGVGGYTF
TGTGCCAGCAGCTTGATGGCCCAGGGTGTAGGTGGCTACACCTTC
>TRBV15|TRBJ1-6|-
CATSSPPGGYNSPLHF
TGTGCCACCAGCAGTCCCCCGGGGGGTTATAATTCACCCCTCCACTTT
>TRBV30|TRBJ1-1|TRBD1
CAWSGDREAGEAFF
TGTGCCTGGAGTGGGGACAGGGAGGCGGGTGAAGCTTTCTTT
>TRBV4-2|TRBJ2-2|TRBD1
CASRYLDRGQPGELFF
TGTGCCAGCCGATACTTAGACAGGGGCCAACCCGGGGAGCTGTTTTTT
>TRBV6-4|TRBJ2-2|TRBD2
CASSRWREANTGELFF
TGTGCCAGCAGCCGATGGCGGGAGGCGAACACCGGGGAGCTGTTTTTT
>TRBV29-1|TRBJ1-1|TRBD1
CSVEIRGSAEAFF
TGCAGCGTTGAAATCAGGGGGAGCGCTGAAGCTTTCTTT
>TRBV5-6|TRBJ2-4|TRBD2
CASSFGAGGVQYF
TGTGCCAGCAGCTTTGGGGCGGGGGGCGTTCAGTACTTC
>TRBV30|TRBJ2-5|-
CAWSVLAGRSGETQYF
TGTGCCTGGAGTGTACTAGCAGGGAGAAGCGGGGAGACCCAGTACTTC
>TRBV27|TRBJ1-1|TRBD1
CASSLGQMNTEAFF
TGTGCCAGCAGTTTGGGACAGATGAACACTGAAGCTTTCTTT
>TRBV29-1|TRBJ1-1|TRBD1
CSGGQALNTEAFF
TGCAGCGGCGGACAGGCGCTGAACACTGAAGCTTTCTTT
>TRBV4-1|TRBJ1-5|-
CASSQEVGRGQPQHF
TGCGCCAGCAGCCAAGAAGTAGGCCGGGGTCAGCCCCAGCATTTT
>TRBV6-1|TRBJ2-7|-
CASSDWGDEQYF
TGTGCCAGCAGTGATTGGGGGGACGAGCAGTACTTC
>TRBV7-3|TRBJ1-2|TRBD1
CASSSTPTGDYGYTF
TGTGCCAGCAGCTCAACACCGACAGGGGACTATGGCTACACCTTC
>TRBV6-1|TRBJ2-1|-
CASSEYGGLNEQFF
TGTGCCAGCAGTGAATATGGAGGGCTTAATGAGCAGTTCTTC
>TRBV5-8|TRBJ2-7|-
CASSLSRDSDYEQYF
TGTGCCAGCAGCTTGTCCCGGGACTCCGACTACGAGCAGTACTTC
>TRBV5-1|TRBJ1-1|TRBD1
CASSVGTGHTEAFF
TGCGCCAGCAGCGTCGGGACAGGGCACACTGAAGCTTTCTTT
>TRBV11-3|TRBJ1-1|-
CASSPSGFMNAFF
TGTGCCAGCAGCCCATCGGGGTTCATGAACGCTTTCTTT
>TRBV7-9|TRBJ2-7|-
CASSPGSAYEQYF
TGTGCCAGCAGCCCAGGGTCCGCCTACGAGCAGTACTTC
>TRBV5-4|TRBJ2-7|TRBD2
CASSFGLAFEQYF
TGTGCCAGCAGTTTCGGACTAGCTTTCGAGCAGTACTTC
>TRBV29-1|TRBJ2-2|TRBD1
CSHGQGDTGELFF
TGCAGCCACGGACAGGGTGACACCGGGGAGCTGTTTTTT
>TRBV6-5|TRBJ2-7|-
CASSYARGVLNEQYF
TGTGCCAGCAGTTATGCCAGGGGCGTTCTCAACGAGCAGTACTTC
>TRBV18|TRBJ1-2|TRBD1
CASSQTTGDNYGYTF
TGTGCCAGCTCACAAACGACAGGGGATAACTATGGCTACACCTTC
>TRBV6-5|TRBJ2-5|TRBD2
CATGAGLINQETQYF
TGTGCCACCGGAGCGGGACTGATTAACCAAGAGACCCAGTACTTC
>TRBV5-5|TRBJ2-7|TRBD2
CASSTGQFGTSGYEQYF
TGTGCCAGCAGCACGGGACAGTTCGGGACTAGCGGGTACGAGCAGTACTTC
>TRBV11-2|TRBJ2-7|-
CASSLVSPISSYEQYF
TGTGCCAGCAGCTTAGTCTCCCCAATTAGCTCCTACGAGCAGTACTTC
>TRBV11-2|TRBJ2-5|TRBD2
CASSLTFGAGGSETQYF
TGTGCCAGCAGCTTAACCTTCGGAGCGGGAGGGTCAGAGACCCAGTACTTC
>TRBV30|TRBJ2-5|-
CAWSPGGETQYF
TGTGCCTGGAGTCCCGGCGGGGAGACCCAGTACTTC
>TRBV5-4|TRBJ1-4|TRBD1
CASSLRRGQGAPTNEKLFF
TGTGCCAGCAGCTTGAGACGGGGACAGGGGGCGCCGACTAATGAAAAACTGTTTTTT
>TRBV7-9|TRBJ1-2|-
CASSPQGKDYGYTF
TGTGCCAGCAGCCCACAGGGAAAGGACTATGGCTACACCTTC
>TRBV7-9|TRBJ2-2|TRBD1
CASSPVDRGPGELFF
TGTGCCAGCAGCCCAGTAGACAGGGGGCCCGGGGAGCTGTTTTTT
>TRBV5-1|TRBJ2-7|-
CASSDSRIFYEQYF
TGCGCCAGCAGCGACTCACGAATATTCTACGAGCAGTACTTC
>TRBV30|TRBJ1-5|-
CAWSEGYQPQHF
TGTGCCTGGAGCGAGGGTTATCAGCCCCAGCATTTT
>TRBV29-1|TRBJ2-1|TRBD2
CSGDRSSGADNEQFF
TGCAGCGGGGATAGGTCTAGCGGGGCCGACAATGAGCAGTTCTTC
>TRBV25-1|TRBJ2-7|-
CASSEFEGGARDF
TGTGCCAGCAGTGAATTTGAAGGGGGGGCCCGGGACTTC
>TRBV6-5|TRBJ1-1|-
CASSSTDTGEAFF
TGTGCCAGCAGTTCTACAGATACCGGAGAAGCTTTCTTT
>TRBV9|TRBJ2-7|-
CASSAQQGSEQYF
TGTGCCAGCAGCGCACAACAGGGATCCGAGCAGTACTTC
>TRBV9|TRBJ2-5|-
CASSKDWVGTQYF
TGTGCCAGCAGCAAGGACTGGGTGGGGACCCAGTACTTC
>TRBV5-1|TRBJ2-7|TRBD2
CASSLGIAGYEQYF
TGCGCCAGCAGCTTGGGGATAGCGGGCTACGAGCAGTACTTC
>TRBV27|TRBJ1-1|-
CASSSGATEAFF
TGTGCCAGCAGTTCAGGGGCAACTGAAGCTTTCTTT
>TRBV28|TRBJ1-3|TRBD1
CASSLPTGAGNTIYF
TGTGCCAGCAGTTTACCGACAGGGGCCGGAAACACCATATATTTT
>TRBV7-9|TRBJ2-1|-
CASSSGRQFF
TGTGCCAGCAGCTCCGGTAGGCAGTTCTTC
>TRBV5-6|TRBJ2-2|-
CASRFSGNTGELFF
TGTGCCAGCAGATTTAGCGGGAACACCGGGGAGCTGTTTTTT
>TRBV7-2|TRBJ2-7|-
CASTPSSYEQYF
TGTGCCAGCACCCCGAGCTCCTACGAGCAGTACTTC
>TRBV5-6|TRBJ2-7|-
CASSLDRSYEQYF
TGTGCCAGCAGCTTGGATCGGTCCTACGAGCAGTACTTC
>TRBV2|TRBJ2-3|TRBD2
CASSEVRTSGGLTDTQYF
TGTGCCAGCAGTGAAGTCAGGACTAGCGGGGGGTTAACAGATACGCAGTATTTT
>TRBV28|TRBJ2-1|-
CASSTYLRGISYNEQFF
TGTGCCAGCAGCACATACCTCCGGGGTATCTCCTACAATGAGCAGTTCTTC